Described below is a single T cell receptor beta chain sequence and its context. At one end the junction does not follow the germline gene, possibly because of a read error. Constant-region priming of around 490 ng total RNA yielded TCR beta cDNA. ARM-PCR, slightly modified, supplied the TCR beta libraries through three nested multiplex PCR rounds. The study ran its first two PCR rounds for about 11 cycles each, using TRBV1-TRBV30 forward primers and a C-beta reverse primer. One entry per CDR3 protein, called by TCRdb with MiXCR from the multiplex PCR reads. The sample holds about 190,000 distinct CDR3 sequences, about 82% seen once. RNA and DNA were co-extracted from about 19-30 mg of unsorted bulk tissue. CDR3 size: 15 residues. Per the germline V gene, CDR1 is SGHTA and CDR2 is FQGTGA. The entry originates in a study of tumor-infiltrating lymphocytes in primary liver carcinoma.

This clonotype originated in a man aged 35-49 years with primary liver carcinoma and hepatitis B virus infection. The chain couples TRBV7-3 to TRBJ2-3; the D call may be TRBD1 or TRBD2 (5 bases each). Sequencing used tumor tissue from primary liver carcinoma. The CDR3 is CANSLGAFITDTQYF. The CDR3, as DNA: TGTGCCAACAGCCTCGGGGCTTTTATCACAGATACGCAGTATTTT.